The present T cell receptor (beta chain) was sequenced within a study of blood T cell repertoires in COVID-19. The ends were cut back, 3 bases at V and 0 bases at J, with 10 bases in the middle. CDR3 length: 16 amino acids. Methods used by the authors: Estimated nucleated cell counts came from reference gene primer amplification. TCRdb keeps only in-frame clones here, not all; method: immunoSEQ multiplex PCR. V, J and clone size are those of that table, while D and trimming were read from the DNA. The top ten clones hold roughly 18% of a sample with some 190,000 clones, 85% to 90% of them seen once. This TCR was sampled from a person aged 70 to 80 with COVID-19, enrolled during active disease. The sample consisted of peripheral blood. The chain joins TRBV5-7 to TRBJ1-6, with a tentative D call TRBD1 (6 bases). TRBV5-7 is labeled an ORF, and its function is uncertain. The CDR3 nucleotides read TGTGCCAGCAGCTACGGGGGGCCCTCCTATAATTCACCCCTCCACTTT. Protein product: CASSYGGPSYNSPLHF.